This T cell receptor (beta chain) is from a study of T-cell memory formation after mild COVID-19. 5'RACE with constant-segment primers built TCRalpha and TCRbeta cDNA libraries with UMIs. TCRdb called the 5' RACE reads again in MiXCR, with one record for every CDR3 protein. The data show about 140,000 distinct CDR3 sequences, with less than 25% seen just once and roughly a quarter held by the top ten. This clonotype appeared a few times. This receptor was taken from an adult woman who had mild COVID-19 (a few samples of this study predate the infection). Cell type and time point are not known. The specimen sequenced was PBMCs or a T cell subset sorted from them (not recorded which).

CDR3: CASSLGGQDSYEQYF. CDR3 DNA sequence: TGCGCCAGCAGCTTGGGAGGCCAGGACTCCTACGAGCAGTACTTC. The genes are TRBV5-1 and TRBJ2-7; no clear D gene. The germline V gene has CDR1 SGHRS and CDR2 YFSETQ. The CDR3 consists of 15 residues. The ends were cut back, 0 bases at V and 0 bases at J, with 10 bases in the middle.